A single sample gave rise to the 3 T cell receptor beta chains below, sequenced in a study of cytomegalovirus exposure and HLA in healthy donors. 13 Jbeta primers and 60 Vbeta primers were used for the PCR. Method: immunoSEQ multiplex PCR; TCRdb's copy keeps in-frame clones and lacks some. The sample holds roughly 180,000 clones, 60% to 85% seen once. Material: PBMCs. These TCRs come from a male donor in good health and CMV-seronegative.

This clone was seen only a few times. The chain joins TRBV5-4 to TRBJ1-2; the D gene is possibly TRBD1 (5 bases). Germline CDR1 and CDR2: SGHNT and YYREEE (reference sequence). Trimming stripped 5 bases from V and 8 bases from J, with 13 bases between. The CDR3 loop spans 12 amino acids. The chain's CDR3 is CASRGTLLGYTF. DNA of the CDR3: TGTGCCAGCAGGGGGACTCTTCTGGGCTACACCTTC.

The genes are TRBV4-2 and TRBJ1-3, with TRBD1 identical over 8 bases. Per the germline V gene, CDR1 is LGHNA and CDR2 is YNFKEQ. This CDR3 has 17 amino acids. J lost 3 bases, V lost 3 bases, and 10 bases had no gene match. The CDR3 region is CASSQNSGGLIGNTIYF. For the CDR3, the DNA is TGTGCCAGCAGCCAGAACTCAGGGGGCCTAATTGGAAACACCATATATTTT.

This clone was seen a handful of times. This chain joins TRBV7-7 and TRBJ2-3, with 12 bases aligning to TRBD2. The CDR3 consists of 17 residues. Germline-derived CDR1 and CDR2 are SSHAT and FNYEAQ (reference sequence). V was clipped by 5 bases and J by 3 bases; unmatched bases: 9. In DNA form, the CDR3 reads TGTGCCAGCAGCCCCAGTTATACTAGCGGGAGGACAGATACGCAGTATTTT. It is translated as CASSPSYTSGRTDTQYF.